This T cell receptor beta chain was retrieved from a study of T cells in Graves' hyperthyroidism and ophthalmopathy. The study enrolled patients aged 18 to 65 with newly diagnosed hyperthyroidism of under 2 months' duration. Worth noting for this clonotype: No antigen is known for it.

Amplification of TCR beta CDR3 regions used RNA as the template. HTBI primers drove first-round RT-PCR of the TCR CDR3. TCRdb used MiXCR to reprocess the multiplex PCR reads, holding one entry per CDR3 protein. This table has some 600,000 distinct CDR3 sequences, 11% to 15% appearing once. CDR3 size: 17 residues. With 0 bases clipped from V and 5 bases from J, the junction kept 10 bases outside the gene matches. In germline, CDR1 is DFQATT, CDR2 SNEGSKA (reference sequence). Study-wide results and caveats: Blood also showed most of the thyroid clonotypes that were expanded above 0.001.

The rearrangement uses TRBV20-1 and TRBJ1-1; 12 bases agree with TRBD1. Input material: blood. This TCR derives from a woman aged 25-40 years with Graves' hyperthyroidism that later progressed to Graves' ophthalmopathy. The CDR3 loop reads CSARDWAGQGARTEAFF. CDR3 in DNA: TGCAGTGCTAGAGATTGGGCGGGACAGGGGGCGCGGACTGAAGCTTTCTTT.